Included here is one T cell receptor beta chain sequence, with context. Its antigen is unknown. The V end lost 7 bases, the J end lost 0 bases, and 7 bases lay between the germline ends. The germline V gene has CDR1 LNHDA and CDR2 SQIVND (reference sequence). This CDR3 spans 13 amino acids. This sample was taken from a study of OX40 agonist ivuxolimab in advanced cancers. Background on the study: Allowance was made for prior anti-PD-1, anti-PD-L1 or anti-CTLA-4 therapy, and about 37% had some.

Assay: immunoSEQ multiplex PCR; the TCRdb copy retains only in-frame clones and omits some. The table lists 80,000 to 95,000 clones, roughly 89% of them singletons. Broader study findings: The mean number of expanded clones was higher in CD8+ T cells than in CD4+. Clonal expansion among partial responders at 0.1-3.0 mg/kg ranked near the lowest.

The sequencing used CD4+ or CD8+ T cells sorted from blood, collected in a trial of the OX40 agonist ivuxolimab. This chain links TRBV19 with TRBJ1-5; D is perhaps TRBD1 (5 bases). This clonotype was obtained from an adult with an advanced solid tumor such as melanoma, head and neck, liver or kidney cancer. The CDR3 here is CASTDNSNQPQHF. The CDR3 region has the DNA TGTGCCAGTACGGACAATAGCAATCAGCCCCAGCATTTT.